This T cell receptor beta chain emerged from a study of blood T cell repertoires in COVID-19. Some clones are missing from TCRdb's copy, which holds only in-frame ones; the method was immunoSEQ multiplex PCR. The sample comprises around 200,000 clones, approximately 86% of which are singletons, and more than 8% rests with the top ten. This CDR3 spans 15 amino acids. Germline V gene data show CDR1 as KGHSH and CDR2 as LQKENI. Trimming shortened V by 3 bases and J by 9 bases, and 15 bases separated the two germline ends. Sequenced sample: peripheral blood. The chain carries TRBV18 and TRBJ1-6, with D perhaps TRBD1 (5 bases). This clonotype was obtained from a woman of 80 years or more with acute or convalescent COVID-19. The CDR3 sequence is CASSPRTTSSSPLHF. The CDR3 coding sequence is TGTGCCAGCTCACCCCGGACAACAAGTAGTTCACCCCTCCACTTT. Using reference TRBV18 and TRBJ1-6 for the parts outside the CDR3, the full variable domain is NAGVMQNPRHLVRRRGQEARLRCSPMKGHSHVYWYRQLPEEGLKFMVYLQKENIIDESGMPKERFSAEFPKEGPSILRIQQVVRGDSAAYFCASSPRTTSSSPLHFGNGTRLTVT.